The 22 T cell receptor beta chains reported below all come from one sample, sequenced in a study of cytomegalovirus exposure and HLA in healthy donors. Primers included in the PCR were 60 Vbeta and 13 Jbeta primers. TCRdb keeps only in-frame clones here, not all; method: immunoSEQ multiplex PCR. The sample lists around 140,000 clones; approximately 84% were seen once. Input material: PBMCs. The source of these receptors is a woman in her forties in good health and CMV-seronegative.

The genes are TRBV5-4 and TRBJ1-5; D gene ambiguous. The CDR3 runs 12 residues. Germline V gives CDR1 SGHNT, CDR2 YYREEE (reference sequence). V lost 4 bases and J 5 bases, leaving 7 bases between the germline ends. The CDR3 protein is CASSVRDQPQHF. In DNA, the CDR3 is TGTGCCAGCAGCGTAAGAGATCAGCCCCAGCATTTT. The variable domain in full, with the rest retrieved from reference TRBV5-4 and TRBJ1-5, is ETGVTQSPTHLIKTRGQQVTLRCSSQSGHNTVSWYQQALGQGPQFIFQYYREEENGRGNFPPRFSGLQFPNYSSELNVNALELDDSALYLCASSVRDQPQHFGDGTRLSIL.

The rearrangement uses TRBV2 and TRBJ2-1, with 9 bases identical to TRBD2. V shed 2 bases and J 5 bases; nucleotides not matched to a gene: 10. Germline lookup yields CDR1 SNHLY and CDR2 FYNNEI. The CDR3 consists of 17 residues. The CDR3 region has the DNA TGTGCCAGCAGTGAACGTAGCGGGAGAAGCGAGGACAATGAGCAGTTCTTC. It translates to CASSERSGRSEDNEQFF.

The chain has TRBV5-1 and TRBJ1-2; the D gene is possibly TRBD1 (5 bases). Germline V CDR1 and CDR2: SGHRS, YFSETQ. The CDR3 totals 13 residues. The ends were cut back, 4 bases at V and 2 bases at J, with 9 bases in the middle. The CDR3 nucleotides read TGCGCCAGCAGCGTTGACAGCAACTATGGCTACACCTTC. This codes for CASSVDSNYGYTF.

The chain joins TRBV7-9 to TRBJ1-2, with 7 bases aligning to TRBD1. J gave up 7 bases and V 7 bases, and 15 bases lay outside the gene matches. Germline assignment: CDR1 SEHNR and CDR2 FQNEAQ (reference sequence). The CDR3 length is 15 residues. CDR3 nucleotide sequence: TGTGCCAGCACCCCTCTGGGGCAGGGGGAACTTGGCTACACCTTC. Translated: CASTPLGQGELGYTF.

The chain joins TRBV20-1 to TRBJ1-1; D not resolved. The CDR3 extends over 11 amino acids. Trimming cost V 4 bases and J 14 bases, with 17 bases left between them. Germline V gene data show CDR1 as DFQATT and CDR2 as SNEGSKA (reference sequence). The CDR3 is CSATESLGGFF. The CDR3 DNA sequence: TGCAGTGCTACGGAGAGCTTGGGAGGGTTCTTT.

The chain combines TRBV6-6 with TRBJ1-1, with 11 bases identical to TRBD1. CDR1 MNHNY and CDR2 SVGAGI come from the germline V gene (reference sequence). Trimming took 6 bases from V and 4 from J; bases not matched to a gene: 4. The CDR3 covers 14 residues. Here the CDR3 DNA reads TGTGCCAGCAGCCGAGGGACAGGGGGCACTGAAGCTTTCTTT. It translates to CASSRGTGGTEAFF.

This clone showed up just a few times. This chain connects TRBV6-5 to TRBJ2-7, with 8 bases fitting TRBD2. V gave up 4 bases and J gave up 2 bases; unmatched junction bases: 10. The CDR3 spans 16 residues. Per germline, CDR1 MNHEY and CDR2 SVGAGI. The CDR3 sequence: CASSSPFSGGPYEQYF. CDR3 in DNA: TGTGCCAGCAGTTCCCCCTTTTCGGGAGGGCCCTACGAGCAGTACTTC.

The chain couples TRBV5-1 to TRBJ2-1, with 15 bases fitting TRBD2. CDR1 and CDR2 from the germline V gene are SGHRS and YFSETQ. The CDR3 sequence is 19 residues long. The trim removed 2 bases at V and 4 bases at J, leaving 10 bases unmatched. Here the CDR3 reads CASSFGLAGGPPSYNEQFF. CDR3 nucleotide sequence: TGCGCCAGCAGCTTTGGACTAGCGGGAGGGCCACCTTCATACAATGAGCAGTTCTTC.

The rearrangement joins TRBV5-1 to TRBJ2-1; 9 bases fit TRBD2. Germline V lookup: CDR1 SGHRS, CDR2 YFSETQ. J lost 9 bases, V lost 1 base, and 14 bases had no gene match. The CDR3 sequence is 17 residues long. In nucleotides, the CDR3 is TGCGCCAGCAGCTTGTTGGGTTTCTGGCTAGCGGGAATTGAGCAGTTCTTC. Its translation: CASSLLGFWLAGIEQFF.

The chain carries TRBV11-1 and TRBJ1-1; D is unresolved. Trimming stripped 7 bases from V and 3 bases from J, with 12 bases between. Germline V gives CDR1 SGHAT, CDR2 FQDESV (reference sequence). CDR3 size: 13 residues. CDR3 nucleotide sequence: TGTGCCAGCACCCGGGAGATGGACACTGAAGCTTTCTTT. It yields the protein CASTREMDTEAFF.

V is TRBV27 and J is TRBJ2-7; 9 bases fit TRBD1. V lost 1 base to trimming and J lost 7 bases; unmatched junction nucleotides: 5. Germline CDR1 and CDR2: MNHEY and SMNVEV (reference sequence). The CDR3 runs 14 residues. The CDR3 is CASSLWGQGGEQYF. CDR3 nucleotides: TGTGCCAGCAGTTTATGGGGACAGGGTGGGGAGCAGTACTTC.

The V and J genes are TRBV7-6 and TRBJ2-7, with D maybe TRBD1 (6 bases). The CDR3 sequence is 15 residues long. The germline V gene has CDR1 SGHVS and CDR2 FNYEAQ. V was pared by 1 base and J by 0 bases, with 10 bases between. This chain's CDR3 is CASSLEGESSYEQYF. In DNA form, the CDR3 reads TGTGCCAGCAGCTTAGAGGGGGAAAGCTCCTACGAGCAGTACTTC.

The chain recombines TRBV27 with TRBJ1-1; D not resolved. This CDR3 region has 17 residues. Germline CDR1 and CDR2: MNHEY and SMNVEV (reference sequence). With 0 bases removed from V and 0 bases from J, the gap between germline ends came to 14 bases. The CDR3 sequence: CASSLSPEGGMNTEAFF. In nucleotides, the CDR3 is TGTGCCAGCAGTTTATCCCCGGAGGGCGGGATGAACACTGAAGCTTTCTTT.

CDR3: CSARGGYTF. CDR3 in DNA: TGCAGTGCCAGGGGAGGCTACACCTTC. The chain has TRBV20-1 and TRBJ1-2; D possibly corresponds to TRBD1 (6 bases). The CDR3 is 9 residues long. Germline values: CDR1 DFQATT, CDR2 SNEGSKA (reference sequence). V gave up 6 bases and J gave up 8 bases, with 7 bases separating them.

The chain is built from TRBV7-9 and TRBJ1-3, with 8 bases fitting TRBD1. From germline, CDR1 is SEHNR and CDR2 FQNEAQ (reference sequence). V shed 5 bases and J 0 bases; nucleotides not matched to a gene: 12. The CDR3 contains 18 residues. The CDR3 DNA sequence: TGTGCCAGCAGCCCCCCCTTGGACAGGGTGATCTCTGGAAACACCATATATTTT. Protein sequence: CASSPPLDRVISGNTIYF. Looking up the rest from reference TRBV7-9 and TRBJ1-3 gives the full variable domain: DTGVSQNPRHKITKRGQNVTFRCDPISEHNRLYWYRQTLGQGPEFLTYFQNEAQLEKSRLLSDRFSAERPKGSFSTLEIQRTEQGDSAMYLCASSPPLDRVISGNTIYFGEGSWLTVV.

The rearrangement uses TRBV6-6 and TRBJ2-1; 12 bases are shared with TRBD2. The CDR3 is 14 amino acids. V was pared by 7 bases and J by 7 bases, with 5 bases of the junction left unmatched. The V gene's germline CDR1 is MNHNY and CDR2 SVGAGI (reference sequence). CDR3 protein: CASKGTSGSNEQFF. The DNA for the CDR3 is TGTGCCAGCAAAGGGACTAGCGGGTCGAATGAGCAGTTCTTC.

The chain is built from TRBV7-2 and TRBJ2-1, with 8 bases lining up with TRBD1. Trimming removed 5 bases from V and 3 bases from J; junction bases left unmatched: 6. The CDR3 totals 15 residues. Germline-derived CDR1 and CDR2 are SGHTA and FQGNSA. In nucleotides, the CDR3 is TGTGCCAGCAGCCATGGGACAGGAGTCTACAATGAGCAGTTCTTC. It codes for CASSHGTGVYNEQFF.

This rearrangement joins TRBV7-9 to TRBJ2-5; D perhaps matches TRBD2 (5 bases). V dropped 0 bases and J dropped 5 bases, with 10 bases sitting between them. The CDR3 is 14 residues long. From germline, CDR1 is SEHNR and CDR2 FQNEAQ (reference sequence). CDR3 sequence reads: CASSLAWRGETQYF. The CDR3 region has the DNA TGTGCCAGCAGCTTAGCGTGGAGAGGGGAGACCCAGTACTTC.

J is TRBJ1-4 and V is TRBV14; D possibly corresponds to TRBD1 (5 bases). V was trimmed by 7 bases and J by 2 bases, leaving 11 bases between them. Germline CDR1 SGHDN, CDR2 FVKESK. The length of the CDR3 is 14 residues. The CDR3 loop is CASNGGSTNEKLFF. DNA of the CDR3: TGTGCCAGCAACGGGGGATCGACTAATGAAAAACTGTTTTTT.

This sequence joins TRBV9 and TRBJ1-2; TRBD1 agrees at 7 bases. The J segment lost 8 bases and the V segment lost 2 bases, leaving 9 bases of the junction unmatched. Germline-derived CDR1 and CDR2 are SGDLS and YYNGEE. The CDR3 runs to 14 residues. The DNA for the CDR3 is TGTGCCAGCAGCGTGGACCCGACAGGGAACGGCTACACCTTC. Translation gives CASSVDPTGNGYTF.

The table lists this clone with a few counts. The rearrangement links TRBV28 to TRBJ2-5, with TRBD1 matching 10 bases. J was trimmed by 11 bases and V by 3 bases; bases with no gene match: 21. The CDR3 covers 18 residues. Germline V gene lookup returns CDR1 MDHEN and CDR2 SYDVKM. In nucleotides, the CDR3 is TGTGCCAGCAGTTTGGGGACAGGGGTCCTGGGCTCTCGGGGGGAGCAGTACTTC. This translates into CASSLGTGVLGSRGEQYF. The full variable domain, in which reference TRBV28 and TRBJ2-5 provide the parts outside the CDR3, is DVKVTQSSRYLVKRTGEKVFLECVQDMDHENMFWYRQDPGLGLRLIYFSYDVKMKEKGDIPEGYSVSREKKERFSLILESASTNQTSMYLCASSLGTGVLGSRGEQYFGPGTRLLVL.

About this clone: Other nucleotide sequences in the sample specify the same CDR3. This sequence joins TRBV6-6 and TRBJ2-1, with D possibly matching TRBD1 (5 bases). V was clipped by 6 bases and J by 2 bases, with 14 bases between them. Germline CDR1 MNHNY, CDR2 SVGAGI (reference sequence). This CDR3 comprises 15 residues. This CDR3 is CASSPALTAYNEQFF. The CDR3 nucleotides are TGTGCCAGCAGCCCCGCGCTGACAGCCTACAATGAGCAGTTCTTC.